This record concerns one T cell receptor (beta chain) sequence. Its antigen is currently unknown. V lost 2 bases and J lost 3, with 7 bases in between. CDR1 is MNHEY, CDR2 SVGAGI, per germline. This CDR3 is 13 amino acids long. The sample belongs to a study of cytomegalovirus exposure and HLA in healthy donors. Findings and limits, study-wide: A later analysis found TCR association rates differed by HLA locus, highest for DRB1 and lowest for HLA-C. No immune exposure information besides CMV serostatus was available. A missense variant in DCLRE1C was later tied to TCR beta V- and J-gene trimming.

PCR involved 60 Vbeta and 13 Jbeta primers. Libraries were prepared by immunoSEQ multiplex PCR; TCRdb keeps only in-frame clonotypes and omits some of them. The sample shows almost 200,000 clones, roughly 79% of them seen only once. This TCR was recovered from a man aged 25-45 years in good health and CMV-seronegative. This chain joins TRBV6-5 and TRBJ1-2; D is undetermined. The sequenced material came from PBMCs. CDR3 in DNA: TGTGCCAGCAGTTACAAGGAGGACTATGGCTACACCTTC. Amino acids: CASSYKEDYGYTF.